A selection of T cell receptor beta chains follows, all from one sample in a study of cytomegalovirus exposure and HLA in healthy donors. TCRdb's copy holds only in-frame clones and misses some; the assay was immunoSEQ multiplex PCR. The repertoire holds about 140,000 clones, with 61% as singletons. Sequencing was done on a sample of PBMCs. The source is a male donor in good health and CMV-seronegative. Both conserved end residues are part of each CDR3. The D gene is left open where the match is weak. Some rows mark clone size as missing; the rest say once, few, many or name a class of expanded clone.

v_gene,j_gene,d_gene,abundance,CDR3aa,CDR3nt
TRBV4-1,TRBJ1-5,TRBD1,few,CASSQEPDREYQPQHF,TGCGCCAGCAGCCAAGAACCGGACAGGGAATATCAGCCCCAGCATTTT
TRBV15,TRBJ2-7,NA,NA,CATSREGGSYEQYF,TGTGCCACCAGCAGAGAAGGCGGATCCTACGAGCAGTACTTC
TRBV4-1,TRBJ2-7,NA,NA,CASSQDLRTTYEQYF,TGCGCCAGCAGCCAAGATCTAAGGACTACCTACGAGCAGTACTTC
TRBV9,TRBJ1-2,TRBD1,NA,CASSVEEGQIYGYPF,TGTGCCAGCAGCGTAGAGGAGGGACAGATCTATGGCTACCCCTTC
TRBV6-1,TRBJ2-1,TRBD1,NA,CASSGDRGTYNEQFF,TGTGCCAGCAGTGGGGACAGGGGGACCTACAATGAGCAGTTCTTC
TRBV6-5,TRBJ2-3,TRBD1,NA,CASRSPGQVTDTQYF,TGTGCCAGCAGATCACCGGGACAGGTCACAGATACGCAGTATTTT
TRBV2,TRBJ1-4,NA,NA,CASSDGGAMANEKLFF,TGTGCCAGCAGTGACGGGGGGGCGATGGCTAATGAAAAACTGTTTTTT
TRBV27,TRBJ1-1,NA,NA,CASSSSGGTEAFF,NA
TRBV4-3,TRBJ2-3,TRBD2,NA,CASSQDPPSGGYTDTQYF,TGCGCCAGCAGCCAAGATCCCCCTAGCGGGGGGTACACAGATACGCAGTATTTT
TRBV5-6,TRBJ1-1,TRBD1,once,CASSSEDRGNWMNTEAFF,TGTGCCAGCAGCTCGGAGGACAGGGGAAATTGGATGAACACTGAAGCTTTCTTT
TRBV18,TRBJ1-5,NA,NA,CASSPGQASNQPQHF,TGTGCCAGCTCACCAGGGCAGGCTAGCAATCAGCCCCAGCATTTT
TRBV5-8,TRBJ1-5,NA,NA,CASSFGRSMVGQPQHF,TGTGCCAGCAGCTTCGGGAGATCAATGGTGGGTCAGCCCCAGCATTTT
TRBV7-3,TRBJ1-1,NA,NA,CASSLNPTLMNTEAFF,TGTGCCAGCAGCTTAAACCCGACACTCATGAACACTGAAGCTTTCTTT
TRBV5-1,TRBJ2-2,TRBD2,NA,CASSLTWGGTGELFF,TGCGCCAGCAGCTTGACCTGGGGGGGAACCGGGGAGCTGTTTTTT
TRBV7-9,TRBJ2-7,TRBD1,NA,CASSRGDRSYEQYF,TGTGCCAGCAGCCGAGGGGACAGGTCCTACGAGCAGTACTTC
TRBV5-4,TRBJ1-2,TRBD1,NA,CASSLPPGQGEFGYTF,TGTGCCAGCAGCTTGCCTCCGGGACAGGGAGAGTTTGGCTACACCTTC
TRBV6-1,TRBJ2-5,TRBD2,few,CASSDQAGTLQETQYF,TGTGCCAGCAGTGATCAAGCGGGGACCCTGCAAGAGACCCAGTACTTC
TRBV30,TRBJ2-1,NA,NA,CAWSPHQTYNEQFF,TGTGCCTGGAGTCCACATCAAACCTACAATGAGCAGTTCTTC
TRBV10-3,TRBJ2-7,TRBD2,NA,CANRAGEGEQYF,TGTGCCAACCGGGCGGGGGAAGGGGAGCAGTACTTC
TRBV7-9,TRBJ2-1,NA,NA,CASSQRSIRSNEQFF,TGTGCCAGCAGCCAAAGATCAATCAGAAGCAATGAGCAGTTCTTC
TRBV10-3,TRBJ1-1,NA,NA,CAISDKSVGTEAFF,TGTGCCATCAGTGACAAGAGTGTTGGCACTGAAGCTTTCTTT
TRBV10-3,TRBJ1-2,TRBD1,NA,CAISSGQGGGYTF,TGTGCCATCAGTTCGGGACAGGGTGGAGGCTACACCTTC